Each of the 26 T cell receptor beta chains below was sequenced from the same sample in a study of blood T cell repertoires in COVID-19. The protocol was immunoSEQ multiplex PCR, while the TCRdb copy is restricted to in-frame clones and leaves out a portion. The table has some 50,000 clones, roughly 89% seen once; the top ten hold 2.5% to 3%. Sequenced material: peripheral blood. All receptors derive from an elderly man with acute or convalescent COVID-19.

The chain employs TRBV12-3 or TRBV12-4 and TRBJ2-2, with 10 positions matching TRBD1. This CDR3 spans 13 amino acids. J was trimmed by 8 bases and V by 6 bases; bases with no gene match: 3. CDR3 residues: CASRGTGEGELFF. As DNA, the CDR3 is TGTGCCAGCAGGGGGACAGGGGAAGGGGAGCTGTTTTTT.

The chain combines TRBV13 with TRBJ2-1; TRBD2 aligns across 14 bases. Losses at the gene ends were 4 bases for V and 7 bases for J; bases not matched to a gene: 3. Looked up from germline, CDR1 is PRHDT and CDR2 is FYEKMQ (reference sequence). CDR3 length: 15 amino acids. CDR3 loop: CASSSWTSGGNEQFF. For the CDR3, the DNA is TGTGCCAGCAGCTCTTGGACTAGCGGGGGGAATGAGCAGTTCTTC.

The chain employs TRBV7-2 and TRBJ1-1, with D possibly TRBD1 on 6 matching bases. Germline CDR1 is SGHTA and CDR2 is FQGNSA. Between the trimmed V and J ends, which lost 6 bases and 2 bases, there was a span of 10 bases. The CDR3 spans 13 residues. This CDR3 is CASRLDRNTEAFF. The CDR3 region has the DNA TGTGCCAGCAGATTGGACAGAAACACTGAAGCTTTCTTT.

The chain has TRBV6-5 and TRBJ1-2; D unresolved. Per the germline V gene, CDR1 is MNHEY and CDR2 is SVGAGI. CDR3 length: 13 amino acids. V was pared by 5 bases and J by 9 bases, with 16 bases between. The CDR3 DNA is TGTGCCAGCAGTCGAATCAACATGAGGAGCTACACCTTC. Translation gives CASSRINMRSYTF.

This chain links TRBV10-1 with TRBJ2-3, with D maybe TRBD1 (5 bases). This CDR3 spans 18 amino acids. V was pared by 0 bases and J by 2 bases, with 18 bases between. Germline values: CDR1 WNHNN, CDR2 SYGVQD (reference sequence). This chain's CDR3 is CASSESNHGARITDTQYF. Here the CDR3 DNA reads TGCGCCAGCAGTGAGTCGAACCATGGGGCAAGAATCACAGATACGCAGTATTTT.

This clone showed up just once. The rearrangement joins TRBV5-4 to TRBJ2-3; 8 nucleotides line up with TRBD2. The V gene end was trimmed by 3 bases and the J gene end by 2 bases; junction bases not matched to a gene: 8. From germline, CDR1 is SGHNT and CDR2 YYREEE (reference sequence). There are 16 residues in the CDR3. In DNA, the CDR3 is TGTGCCAGCAGCTCCATGACGGGGGGGTTCACAGATACGCAGTATTTT. Translating gives CASSSMTGGFTDTQYF.

The chain has TRBV27 and TRBJ2-2; 8 nucleotides line up with TRBD2. The V gene end was trimmed by 7 bases and the J gene end by 1 base; junction bases not matched to a gene: 8. This CDR3 has 16 amino acids. CDR1 is MNHEY and CDR2 is SMNVEV in the germline V gene (reference sequence). The CDR3 loop is CASKGSGGVNTGELFF. As DNA, the CDR3 is TGTGCCAGCAAGGGGTCCGGGGGGGTGAACACCGGGGAGCTGTTTTTT.

The chain combines TRBV6-5 with TRBJ1-3; 8 bases align to TRBD1. Germline-derived CDR1 and CDR2 are MNHEY and SVGAGI. The CDR3 totals 15 residues. Trimming at V came to 0 bases and at J to 4 bases, leaving 2 bases not matched to a gene. CDR3 sequence reads: CASSYSTGAGNTIYF. CDR3 DNA sequence: TGTGCCAGCAGTTACTCGACAGGGGCCGGAAACACCATATATTTT.

CDR3 residues: CASSFIAGANTGELFF. CDR3 nucleotide sequence: TGTGCCAGCAGTTTCATTGCGGGGGCTAACACCGGGGAGCTGTTTTTT. The V gene is TRBV5-5, the J gene TRBJ2-2, with TRBD2 as a possible D gene (7 bases). The ends were cut back, 5 bases at V and 2 bases at J, with 16 bases in the middle. The CDR3 is 16 residues long. Germline CDR1 and CDR2: SGHKS and YYEKEE (reference sequence).

The CDR3 reads CASSLDGGPYNEQFF. The CDR3 nucleotides are TGTGCCAGCAGCTTAGACGGGGGGCCATACAATGAGCAGTTCTTC. The rearrangement uses TRBV7-9 and TRBJ2-1, with D possibly matching TRBD2 (7 bases). The CDR3 length is 15 residues. V was pared by 1 base and J by 4 bases, with 11 bases between. Germline V gene sequence: CDR1 SEHNR, CDR2 FQNEAQ (reference sequence).

The chain uses TRBV9 and TRBJ1-6, with 7 bases matching TRBD1. There are 15 residues in the CDR3. From germline, CDR1 is SGDLS and CDR2 YYNGEE. The V gene end was trimmed by 2 bases and the J gene end by 7 bases; junction bases not matched to a gene: 6. The CDR3 DNA is TGTGCCAGCAGCGTGGGGGGACAGACCAATTCACCCCTCCACTTT. Protein sequence: CASSVGGQTNSPLHF.

The chain recombines TRBV19 with TRBJ1-4, with D hard to call. Looked up from germline, CDR1 is LNHDA and CDR2 is SQIVND (reference sequence). The CDR3 is made up of 14 amino acids. V lost 4 bases and J lost 8, with 14 bases in between. The CDR3 is CASSSLGSGEKLFF. The CDR3 bases are TGTGCCAGTAGTAGTCTTGGCTCCGGGGAAAAACTGTTTTTT. Full variable domain (missing parts from reference TRBV19 and TRBJ1-4): DGGITQSPKYLFRKEGQNVTLSCEQNLNHDAMYWYRQDPGQGLRLIYYSQIVNDFQKGDIAEGYSVSREKKESFPLTVTSAQKNPTAFYLCASSSLGSGEKLFFGSGTQLSVL.

The chain's CDR3 is CASANLGVVTGELFF. The CDR3 bases are TGTGCCAGCGCCAACTTAGGGGTGGTCACCGGGGAGCTGTTTTTT. The J gene is TRBJ2-2, the V gene TRBV6-6, with D possibly being TRBD1 (5 bases). Germline lookup yields CDR1 MNHNY and CDR2 SVGAGI (reference sequence). Trimming pared 8 bases from V and 4 bases from J, leaving 17 bases between. CDR3 length: 15 amino acids.

This chain joins TRBV7-2 and TRBJ2-3; a weak D match, TRBD2 (7 bases). V lost 2 bases and J lost 0, with 21 bases in between. Germline V gene lookup returns CDR1 SGHTA and CDR2 FQGNSA. CDR3 length: 19 residues. The CDR3 protein is CASSLISGGPMLSTDTQYF. CDR3 nucleotides: TGTGCCAGCAGCTTAATCTCCGGGGGGCCCATGTTAAGCACAGATACGCAGTATTTT.

The chain employs TRBV19 and TRBJ1-1; 10 bases are a match to TRBD1. This CDR3 is 13 amino acids long. Germline V gene lookup returns CDR1 LNHDA and CDR2 SQIVND (reference sequence). Trimming removed 8 bases from V and 6 bases from J; junction bases left unmatched: 6. The CDR3 is CASGDRGLSEAFF. The CDR3 DNA sequence: TGTGCCAGTGGGGACAGGGGTTTGTCTGAAGCTTTCTTT. Drawing the rest from reference TRBV19 and TRBJ1-1, the complete variable domain is DGGITQSPKYLFRKEGQNVTLSCEQNLNHDAMYWYRQDPGQGLRLIYYSQIVNDFQKGDIAEGYSVSREKKESFPLTVTSAQKNPTAFYLCASGDRGLSEAFFGQGTRLTVV.

The chain joins TRBV6-5 to TRBJ2-1; maybe TRBD2 (5 bases). Germline V gene lookup returns CDR1 MNHEY and CDR2 SVGAGI. This CDR3 is built from 15 residues. Trimming left V 8 bases short and J 5 bases short, with 19 bases between. CDR3 DNA sequence: TGTGCCAGCCGACGATTAGCGCCCACAAACAATGAGCAGTTCTTC. Translating gives CASRRLAPTNNEQFF.

The count of this clone is one. The gene calls are TRBV2 and TRBJ2-7; D call uncertain. The CDR3 contains 15 residues. The V end was cut by 3 bases, the J end by 1 base, with 13 bases between. The germline V gene has CDR1 SNHLY and CDR2 FYNNEI. CDR3 nucleotides: TGTGCCAGCAGTGACCCCTTCCTCTTATCCTACGAGCAGTACTTC. As protein: CASSDPFLLSYEQYF.

This clone was observed a handful of times. CDR3 in DNA: TGTGCCAGCAGTTCGCAAGGACAGGGGGCCAACTATGGCTACACCTTC. This gives the protein CASSSQGQGANYGYTF. The chain carries TRBV6-2 or TRBV6-3 and TRBJ1-2, with 11 bases fitting TRBD1. CDR1 and CDR2 (germline): MNHEY, SVGEGT. V shed 4 bases, J shed 2 bases, and the junction held 6 bases outside the gene matches. The CDR3 runs to 16 residues.

This clone was detected once. This sequence joins TRBV11-3 and TRBJ2-7, with D possibly being TRBD1 (7 bases). The V end was cut by 4 bases, the J end by 1 base, with 11 bases between. The CDR3 is made up of 14 amino acids. Germline-derived CDR1 and CDR2 are SGHNT and YENEEA. In DNA, the CDR3 is TGTGCCAGCAGCTCGCGGGACAGTTCCTACGAGCAGTACTTC. Protein product: CASSSRDSSYEQYF.

This chain links TRBV14 with TRBJ1-2, with 7 bases lining up with TRBD1. The CDR3 is 14 amino acids. With 4 bases clipped from V and 9 bases from J, the junction kept 11 bases outside the gene matches. CDR1 is SGHDN and CDR2 is FVKESK in the germline V gene. CDR3 DNA: TGTGCCAGCAGCCTACAGGGGCCAACATGGAGCTACACCTTC. This codes for CASSLQGPTWSYTF.

There are a few counts of this clone. CDR3 DNA: TGTGCCAGCAGTCCCTCCCGGGACAGAAATCTAAACACTGAAGCTTTCTTT. Protein: CASSPSRDRNLNTEAFF. The chain joins TRBV27 to TRBJ1-1, with TRBD1 identical over 7 bases. Losses at the gene ends were 5 bases for V and 2 bases for J; bases not matched to a gene: 14. CDR1 is MNHEY and CDR2 is SMNVEV in the germline V gene (reference sequence). The CDR3 extends over 17 amino acids.

This rearrangement joins TRBV7-3 to TRBJ1-2; TRBD1 might be the D (6 bases). Per germline, CDR1 SGHTA and CDR2 FQGTGA. This CDR3 is 15 amino acids long. V was clipped by 5 bases and J by 4 bases, with 17 bases between them. Here the CDR3 reads CASSQAGGAGYGYTF. CDR3 bases: TGTGCCAGCAGCCAAGCGGGGGGCGCGGGCTATGGCTACACCTTC.

A few counts support this clone. The chain uses TRBV29-1 and TRBJ1-2; D remains unclear. The CDR3 is 13 residues long. V lost 4 bases to trimming and J lost 8 bases, with 17 bases between them. In germline, CDR1 is SQVTM, CDR2 ANQGSEA. CDR3 sequence (DNA): TGCAGCGTTGGTCGGGGAGGATCGGGCGGCTACACCTTC. Amino acids: CSVGRGGSGGYTF.

The rearrangement joins TRBV5-1 to TRBJ2-7, with D hard to call. Germline CDR1 is SGHRS and CDR2 is YFSETQ. Trimming cost V 5 bases and J 3 bases, with 9 bases left between them. CDR3 length: 12 amino acids. The CDR3 DNA sequence: TGCGCCAGCAGTCTTTACAGCTACGAGCAGTACTTC. It encodes CASSLYSYEQYF. The full variable domain, in which reference TRBV5-1 and TRBJ2-7 provide the parts outside the CDR3, is KAGVTQTPRYLIKTRGQQVTLSCSPISGHRSVSWYQQTPGQGLQFLFEYFSETQRNKGNFPGRFSGRQFSNSRSEMNVSTLELGDSALYLCASSLYSYEQYFGPGTRLTVT.

The chain links TRBV2 to TRBJ1-2; 9 bases are a match to TRBD1. The CDR3 has 14 residues. In germline, CDR1 is SNHLY, CDR2 FYNNEI. Trimming took 2 bases from V and 4 from J; bases not matched to a gene: 2. CDR3 residues: CASSETGGSYGYTF. The DNA of the CDR3 is TGTGCCAGCAGTGAAACAGGGGGCAGCTATGGCTACACCTTC.

The chain joins TRBV16 to TRBJ1-1, with 9 positions matching TRBD1. The CDR3 consists of 15 residues. Germline V gene sequence: CDR1 KGHSY, CDR2 FQNENV. J gave up 4 bases and V 5 bases, and 8 bases lay outside the gene matches. CDR3 nucleotide sequence: TGTGCCAGCAGCTCGACAGGGGGAGAGGGCACTGAAGCTTTCTTT. Translating gives CASSSTGGEGTEAFF.